This TCR beta chain was obtained from a study of T cell responses to AZD1222 COVID-19 vaccine (dated by TCRdb to the early 2020s). At the level of the whole study: AZD1222 recipients whose second dose came at about 4 weeks and those whose second dose came at about 12 weeks were combined into one group, since spike-specific TCR depth and breadth did not differ between the two schedules. TCR sequencing covered 233 trial participants: 207 given two doses of AZD1222 and about 26 given two doses of MenACWY control vaccine. Trial participants were enrolled by age into subgroups of 18-55, 56-69 and 70-plus years, and roughly 150, 30 and 60 TCR-sequenced participants, respectively, were included in these subgroups.

The CDR3 regions of human TCRbeta chains were analyzed by immunosequencing. Per the original workflow: Repertoire TCRs were matched against a reference library of SARS-CoV-2-specific TCRs generated with the MIRA antigen-specificity platform. Breadth was defined as the fraction of unique TCRs that were SARS-CoV-2-associated. Depth was defined as the fraction of total T cells that were SARS-CoV-2-associated. Using the MIRA data, each spike-specific TCR was assigned both to the spike region to which the TCR was reactive and to a CD4 or CD8 class. Log10-transformed breadth and depth values were compared by one-way ANOVA with Sidak's multiple comparisons tests. TCRdb's version of the immuneACCESS table is confined to in-frame rearrangements and falls short of the full clone set. An unresolved V gene accounts for under half of the shortfall where checked; the remainder is of unknown origin. The D gene and trimming were derived from the DNA, and the V and J assignments and clone size from that table. The sample profile shows about 88,000 clones; around 90% of them were found once. Of the sample, roughly 2.3% falls within the top ten clones.

General findings and caveats noted by the study authors: No day 14 peak-response samples were available, so repertoires were characterized only after the peak T cell response. A significant rise in spike-specific TCR breadth and depth was observed after two AZD1222 doses relative to day 0 and relative to MenACWY recipients. Reportedly, almost half of the unique spike-specific TCRs recognized epitopes lying outside the regions that are mutated in the B.1.351 and B.1.1.7 variants. Only a handful of AZD1222 recipients were SARS-CoV-2 seropositive at baseline, limiting conclusions about previously exposed vaccinees. The 56-69-year group was small, and its depth increase did not reach significance, likely because of low power. The whole spike protein was spanned by vaccine-associated CD4 TCRs, and dominant responses were seen in regions 160-218 and 743-854. Participants were mostly white British and included more females than males, and it was suggested by the authors that clonal diversity may have been underestimated.

This specimen's time point label, interpreted: baseline before first vaccination. Vaccinee samples came from UK trials COV001 and COV002, including a single-blind randomized controlled phase 2/3 trial of AZD1222 (ChAdOx1 nCoV-19) in healthy adults. For TCRbeta chain sequencing, PBMC samples from trial participants were taken at day 0 and at day 28 after the second dose. Note on this clone: What this receptor recognizes is not known. No base quality information exists; no much larger clone differs at one position.

This clonotype originated in an adult in good health. The sample here was peripheral blood, taken on day 0 of AZD1222 vaccination.

The DNA sequence is TGCGCCAGCAGCTTACATCTCACTAGCGGGAGGAGGCGAGATACGCAGTATTTT. This translates into CASSLHLTSGRRRDTQYF. The rearrangement combines TRBV5-1 with TRBJ2-3; TRBD2 matches 12 bases in the middle. CDR1 SGHRS and CDR2 YFSETQ were looked up in the germline V gene. The CDR3 measures 18 amino acids from cysteine to phenylalanine. Only the CDR3 region is kept as DNA, spanning 54 bases read in frame from base 1. V lost 2 bases and J lost 5 bases, and the count of bases not matched to a germline gene is 12.